The 16 T cell receptor beta chains listed next were all sequenced from one sample in a study of CD8 T cells in Susac syndrome. Random hexamers were used to reverse transcribe the RNA input (roughly 0.5 to 1 ug). TCRdb itself ran the immunoSEQ multiplex PCR reads through MiXCR, one entry per CDR3 protein. The table has about 150,000 distinct CDR3 sequences, approximately 95% seen once; the top ten hold 0.16%. Sample: CD4+ T cells from PBMCs. These receptors came from a human donor with Susac syndrome.

This clonotype was counted a few times. This rearrangement joins TRBV29-1 to TRBJ2-7, with 8 bases lining up with TRBD1. Germline assignment: CDR1 SQVTM and CDR2 ANQGSEA. V was pared by 5 bases and J by 5 bases, with 8 bases of the junction left unmatched. This CDR3 is 13 amino acids long. The CDR3 coding sequence is TGCAGCGTTAAAGGGAACAGGGGGGACGAGCAGTACTTC. Amino acids: CSVKGNRGDEQYF.

The chain carries TRBV2 and TRBJ2-5, with 9 bases aligning to TRBD2. Germline V lookup: CDR1 SNHLY, CDR2 FYNNEI. V lost 6 bases, J lost 2 bases, and 7 bases stayed unmatched. This CDR3 is 15 amino acids long. The CDR3 DNA follows: TGTGCCAGCAGGAGGAGGCGGGGGGGACAAGAGACCCAGTACTTC. Translating gives CASRRRRGGQETQYF.

CDR3 protein: CASSSGTDDQPQHF. CDR3 in DNA: TGTGCCAGCAGTTCCGGGACTGATGATCAGCCCCAGCATTTT. This sequence joins TRBV12-3 or TRBV12-4 and TRBJ1-5, with a weak D call TRBD1 (5 bases). The CDR3 contains 14 residues. Deletions cut 4 bases from V and 5 bases from J, with 12 bases between.

V usage is TRBV14 and J usage is TRBJ2-7, with no clear D. Germline V gene sequence: CDR1 SGHDN, CDR2 FVKESK. Trimming shortened V by 0 bases and J by 3 bases, and 9 bases separated the two germline ends. The CDR3 contains 14 residues. This CDR3 is CASSQDTRHYEQYF. The DNA of the CDR3 is TGTGCCAGCAGCCAAGATACCAGGCACTACGAGCAGTACTTC. The whole variable domain, filled in from reference TRBV14 and TRBJ2-7, reads EAGVTQFPSHSVIEKGQTVTLRCDPISGHDNLYWYRRVMGKEIKFLLHFVKESKQDESGMPNNRFLAERTGGTYSTLKVQPAELEDSGVYFCASSQDTRHYEQYFGPGTRLTVT.

The chain joins TRBV4-1 to TRBJ2-3; D tentatively fits TRBD1 or TRBD2 (5 bases each). V was cut by 1 base and J by 2 bases, with 10 bases left in between. This CDR3 region has 15 residues. Germline V gives CDR1 MGHRA, CDR2 YSYEKL. The DNA for the CDR3 is TGCGCCAGCAGCCAAGGAGTGGGGGTCACAGATACGCAGTATTTT. This gives the protein CASSQGVGVTDTQYF.

V and J are TRBV29-1 and TRBJ2-5; TRBD2 matches 8 bases. There are 11 residues in the CDR3. V was clipped by 8 bases and J by 5 bases; unmatched bases: 4. Per germline, CDR1 SQVTM and CDR2 ANQGSEA. The CDR3: CSCSGVETQYF. CDR3 coding DNA: TGCAGCTGTAGCGGGGTGGAGACCCAGTACTTC. The variable domain in full, completed from reference TRBV29-1 and TRBJ2-5, reads SAVISQKPSRDICQRGTSLTIQCQVDSQVTMMFWYRQQPGQSLTLIATANQGSEATYESGFVIDKFPISRPNLTFSTLTVSNMSPEDSSIYLCSCSGVETQYFGPGTRLLVL.

This rearrangement joins TRBV10-2 to TRBJ2-3; 9 nucleotides match TRBD2. The CDR3 has 14 residues. Germline-derived CDR1 and CDR2 are WSHSY and SAAADI. Unmatched junction bases numbered 7, after V lost 4 bases and J lost 8 bases. CDR3 region: CASSASGAFGTQYF. DNA for the CDR3: TGCGCCAGCAGTGCTAGCGGGGCCTTCGGTACGCAGTATTTT.

The chain employs TRBV20-1 and TRBJ2-5; D is unclear. Germline V gene data show CDR1 as DFQATT and CDR2 as SNEGSKA (reference sequence). The CDR3 has 12 amino acids. The V end lost 1 base, the J end lost 5 bases, and 8 bases lay between the germline ends. The CDR3 region is CSARGVGETQYF. The CDR3 nucleotides read TGCAGTGCTAGAGGGGTTGGGGAGACCCAGTACTTC.

V and J are TRBV20-1 and TRBJ2-5; 9 bases line up with TRBD1. This CDR3 has 14 residues. Germline V lookup: CDR1 DFQATT, CDR2 SNEGSKA (reference sequence). V trimming: 0 bases; J trimming: 5 bases; junction bases outside the gene matches: 4. Here the CDR3 DNA reads TGCAGTGCTAGAGACTACGACAGGGGGGAGACCCAGTACTTC. This sequence encodes CSARDYDRGETQYF.

The V and J genes are TRBV18 and TRBJ2-7; D is unresolved. V lost 2 bases to trimming and J lost 5 bases, with 10 bases between them. From germline, CDR1 is KGHSH and CDR2 LQKENI. The length of the CDR3 is 13 residues. The CDR3 nucleotides are TGTGCCAGCTCACCATCGGGCAGCCACGAGCAGTACTTC. Amino acids: CASSPSGSHEQYF. The variable domain in full, completed from reference TRBV18 and TRBJ2-7, reads NAGVMQNPRHLVRRRGQEARLRCSPMKGHSHVYWYRQLPEEGLKFMVYLQKENIIDESGMPKERFSAEFPKEGPSILRIQQVVRGDSAAYFCASSPSGSHEQYFGPGTRLTVT.

The chain has TRBV12-3 or TRBV12-4 and TRBJ1-4; TRBD1 matches at 7 bases. J lost 2 bases, V lost 4 bases, and 4 bases had no gene match. CDR3 size: 15 residues. As DNA, the CDR3 is TGTGCCAGCAGTTCGAAGACAGGGACTAATGAAAAACTGTTTTTT. It yields the protein CASSSKTGTNEKLFF.

The genes are TRBV24-1 and TRBJ1-1; D possibly corresponds to TRBD1 (6 bases). The CDR3 runs to 12 residues. In germline, CDR1 is KGHDR, CDR2 SFDVKD. Trimming cost V 3 bases and J 11 bases, with 12 bases left between them. CDR3 in DNA: TGTGCCACCAGTGATACTACAGGGAGGGCTTTCTTT. It translates to CATSDTTGRAFF.

The V and J genes are TRBV5-1 and TRBJ2-7; D gene ambiguous. V lost 5 bases, J lost 4 bases, and 7 bases lay in between. CDR3 length: 11 amino acids. The germline CDR1 and CDR2 sequences are SGHRS and YFSETQ. The CDR3 sequence is CASRVGYEQYF. In DNA, the CDR3 is TGCGCCAGCAGAGTGGGATACGAGCAGTACTTC.

The rearrangement links TRBV20-1 to TRBJ2-3; 8 nucleotides agree with TRBD2. V lost 5 bases and J lost 3; bases outside the gene matches: 1. CDR3 length equals 12 residues. Per germline, CDR1 DFQATT and CDR2 SNEGSKA (reference sequence). CDR3 sequence (DNA): TGCAGTGCTCGGGGGGGTACAGATACGCAGTATTTT. Its translation: CSARGGTDTQYF.

The rearrangement links TRBV12-3 or TRBV12-4 to TRBJ2-7, with a possible D match to TRBD1 (5 bases). V was trimmed by 2 bases and J by 6 bases, leaving 14 bases between them. The CDR3 contains 14 residues. CDR3 region: CASSLSYKGAEQYF. The CDR3 DNA reads as TGTGCCAGCAGTTTAAGCTACAAAGGGGCCGAGCAGTACTTC.

The chain is built from TRBV29-1 and TRBJ1-1, with D uncertain. Trimming shortened V by 7 bases and J by 5 bases, and 11 bases separated the two germline ends. The germline V gene has CDR1 SQVTM and CDR2 ANQGSEA. CDR3 length equals 11 residues. The CDR3 nucleotides read TGCAGCGGAGGCCTGGAGACTGAAGCTTTCTTT. Encoded protein: CSGGLETEAFF.